A single sample is the source of the 27 T cell receptor beta chains below, sequenced in a study of T cell responses to AZD1222 COVID-19 vaccine. The assay was immunoSEQ multiplex PCR, and TCRdb's table has in-frame clones only and misses some. The sample has 45,000 to 65,000 clones; 80% are singletons. The material was peripheral blood, obtained 28 days after the second AZD1222 dose. Receptor source: an adult who received the AZD1222 COVID-19 vaccine.

The chain is built from TRBV15 and TRBJ2-3; TRBD2 might be the D (5 bases). Trimming took 3 bases from V and 2 from J, leaving 12 bases between them. CDR3 length: 15 amino acids. Germline CDR1 reads LNHNV; CDR2 reads YYDKDF (reference sequence). The CDR3 region is CATSRGGQPTDTQYF. In DNA, the CDR3 is TGTGCCACCAGCAGGGGCGGGCAGCCCACAGATACGCAGTATTTT.

The chain employs TRBV3-1 (or the pseudogene TRBV3-2) and TRBJ2-5; 12 bases match TRBD1. CDR1 is LGHDT, CDR2 YNNKEL, per germline (reference sequence). The CDR3 consists of 19 residues. The ends lost 2 bases at V and 5 bases at J; junction bases unmatched: 15. CDR3 sequence: CASSQKAGTGGYVVETQYF. In DNA, the CDR3 is TGTGCCAGCAGCCAAAAAGCCGGGACAGGGGGCTATGTTGTGGAGACCCAGTACTTC.

The V gene is TRBV7-2, the J gene TRBJ2-1; D is possibly TRBD1 (5 bases). V was trimmed by 0 bases and J by 6 bases, leaving 9 bases between them. The CDR3 spans 14 residues. CDR1 and CDR2 (germline): SGHTA, FQGNSA. CDR3 residues: CASSLAVRVNEQFF. Here the CDR3 DNA reads TGTGCCAGCAGCTTAGCTGTCAGGGTCAATGAGCAGTTCTTC.

This clone has only one observation. This chain uses TRBV6-5 with TRBJ2-5; possible D gene TRBD2, 5 bases. V was cut by 5 bases and J by 3 bases, with 13 bases left in between. The CDR3 runs 14 residues. Germline-derived CDR1 and CDR2 are MNHEY and SVGAGI. The CDR3, as DNA: TGTGCCAGCAGTACACCCGGGATCAAAGAGACCCAGTACTTC. Residues: CASSTPGIKETQYF.

The gene calls are TRBV6-2 or TRBV6-3 and TRBJ2-1; TRBD2 matches at 8 bases. The germline V gene has CDR1 MNHEY and CDR2 SVGEGT. The CDR3 is made up of 15 amino acids. V trimming: 5 bases; J trimming: 2 bases; junction bases outside the gene matches: 5. DNA for the CDR3: TGTGCCAGCAGTGCGACTAGCGCGGCCTACAATGAGCAGTTCTTC. Its protein is CASSATSAAYNEQFF.

The chain carries TRBV10-1 and TRBJ2-2; D may be TRBD1 (5 bases). Trimming removed 6 bases at V and 11 bases at J, with 16 bases between. CDR1 WNHNN and CDR2 SYGVQD come from the germline V gene (reference sequence). The CDR3 spans 13 residues. The CDR3 sequence: CASRADIVGELFF. Here the CDR3 DNA reads TGCGCCAGCAGGGCGGACATCGTTGGAGAGCTGTTTTTT.

The chain is built from TRBV19 and TRBJ1-1; maybe TRBD1 (5 bases). This CDR3 spans 15 amino acids. Per germline, CDR1 LNHDA and CDR2 SQIVND (reference sequence). V was cut by 2 bases and J by 6 bases, with 16 bases left in between. The DNA of the CDR3 is TGTGCCAGTAGTATAAAAACCCAGGGATGGGCTGAAGCTTTCTTT. Protein: CASSIKTQGWAEAFF.

The chain is built from TRBV5-6 and TRBJ1-5; a weak D match, TRBD1 (5 bases). Germline values: CDR1 SGHDT, CDR2 YYEEEE. The length of the CDR3 is 14 residues. Deletions cut 6 bases from V and 5 bases from J, with 15 bases between. CDR3 amino acids: CASNRRGRDQPQHF. In DNA, the CDR3 is TGTGCCAGCAACAGGCGGGGCCGAGATCAGCCCCAGCATTTT.

J is TRBJ2-2 and V is TRBV5-4; D might be TRBD1 (6 bases). The CDR3 spans 16 residues. Per the germline V gene, CDR1 is SGHNT and CDR2 is YYREEE (reference sequence). With 0 bases removed from V and 5 bases from J, the gap between germline ends came to 14 bases. CDR3 coding DNA: TGTGCCAGCAGCTTGGCTCGGCAGGGGATAACCGGGGAGCTGTTTTTT. Amino acids: CASSLARQGITGELFF.

This clone has just a few counts. The V and J genes are TRBV5-6 and TRBJ2-3; tentatively, D is TRBD1 (5 bases). The germline gives CDR1 SGHDT, CDR2 YYEEEE. The CDR3 loop spans 16 amino acids. Trimming took 6 bases from V and 0 from J, leaving 17 bases between them. CDR3 nucleotides: TGTGCCAGCACCGACTGGACACTAACTAGCACAGATACGCAGTATTTT. Translation: CASTDWTLTSTDTQYF.

CDR3: CASSEPGLSSGNTIYF. CDR3 nucleotide sequence: TGCGCCAGCAGTGAGCCGGGACTGAGCTCTGGAAACACCATATATTTT. The V call is TRBV10-1, the J call TRBJ1-3, with D possibly matching TRBD1 (5 bases). Trimming pared 2 bases from V and 0 bases from J, leaving 11 bases between. CDR1 is WNHNN, CDR2 SYGVQD, per germline (reference sequence). The CDR3 is 16 amino acids.

The chain couples TRBV20-1 to TRBJ2-1, with D tentatively TRBD2 (6 bases). The CDR3 runs to 16 residues. Trimming took 3 bases from V and 4 from J, leaving 19 bases between them. Germline CDR1 DFQATT, CDR2 SNEGSKA (reference sequence). CDR3 in DNA: TGCAGTGCTAGTACCGGGGCAAGTGGGGGGTACAATGAGCAGTTCTTC. Protein sequence: CSASTGASGGYNEQFF.

This clone was counted between two and nine times. CDR3 sequence reads: CATSREGQGPFFYNEQFF. CDR3 DNA: TGTGCCACCAGCAGAGAAGGCCAGGGGCCCTTCTTTTACAATGAGCAGTTCTTC. V is TRBV15 and J is TRBJ2-1, with a tentative D call TRBD1 (6 bases). CDR3 length: 18 amino acids. V lost 0 bases and J 4 bases, leaving 19 bases between the germline ends. The V gene's germline CDR1 is LNHNV and CDR2 YYDKDF (reference sequence).

The rearrangement uses TRBV5-4 and TRBJ2-1, with 8 bases fitting TRBD2. Trimming cost V 4 bases and J 7 bases; bases outside gene matches: 10. CDR1 and CDR2 from the germline V gene are SGHNT and YYREEE (reference sequence). CDR3 size: 15 residues. CDR3 loop: CASSLGAGVVNEQFF. CDR3 nucleotides: TGTGCCAGCAGCCTAGGAGCGGGAGTGGTTAATGAGCAGTTCTTC. The whole variable domain, filled in from reference TRBV5-4 and TRBJ2-1, reads ETGVTQSPTHLIKTRGQQVTLRCSSQSGHNTVSWYQQALGQGPQFIFQYYREEENGRGNFPPRFSGLQFPNYSSELNVNALELDDSALYLCASSLGAGVVNEQFFGPGTRLTVL.

V usage is TRBV29-1 and J usage is TRBJ1-2; D is uncertain. This CDR3 region has 14 residues. Germline CDR1 SQVTM, CDR2 ANQGSEA. Deletions cut 0 bases from V and 1 base from J, with 9 bases between. CDR3 in amino acids: CSVEEKTDNYGYTF. DNA for the CDR3: TGCAGCGTTGAAGAGAAGACCGATAACTATGGCTACACCTTC.

The rearrangement uses TRBV5-6 and TRBJ1-2; TRBD1 agrees at 7 bases. The length of the CDR3 is 13 residues. Per the germline V gene, CDR1 is SGHDT and CDR2 is YYEEEE. The V segment lost 4 bases and the J segment 4 bases; nucleotides outside the gene matches: 4. As DNA, the CDR3 is TGTGCCAGCAGCGTACAGGGGACCTATGGCTACACCTTC. Translated: CASSVQGTYGYTF.

The chain has TRBV28 and TRBJ1-1; D is unresolved. V lost 6 bases and J 1 base, leaving 18 bases between the germline ends. This CDR3 contains 16 residues. Germline V gene sequence: CDR1 MDHEN, CDR2 SYDVKM. CDR3 loop: CASSSPSAGTNTEAFF. CDR3 nucleotides: TGTGCCAGCAGCTCCCCCTCCGCAGGCACGAACACTGAAGCTTTCTTT. Based on the CDR3 plus reference TRBV28 and TRBJ1-1, the full variable domain is DVKVTQSSRYLVKRTGEKVFLECVQDMDHENMFWYRQDPGLGLRLIYFSYDVKMKEKGDIPEGYSVSREKKERFSLILESASTNQTSMYLCASSSPSAGTNTEAFFGQGTRLTVV.

The chain joins TRBV27 to TRBJ2-3, with 8 bases aligning to TRBD2. This CDR3 contains 12 residues. CDR1 is MNHEY and CDR2 is SMNVEV in the germline V gene (reference sequence). V was clipped by 11 bases and J by 0 bases; unmatched bases: 1. The CDR3: CASSGSTDTQYF. CDR3 DNA sequence: TGTGCCTCTAGCGGGAGCACAGATACGCAGTATTTT.

V is TRBV2 and J is TRBJ1-5, with a weak D call TRBD1 (6 bases). Germline V lookup: CDR1 SNHLY, CDR2 FYNNEI. CDR3 size: 15 residues. Trimming stripped 4 bases from V and 0 bases from J, with 10 bases between. CDR3 DNA: TGTGCCAGCAGTGGGACAGTTGATAGCAATCAGCCCCAGCATTTT. Residues: CASSGTVDSNQPQHF.

In DNA form, the CDR3 reads TGTGCCAGCAGCCGGGGACAGGCTTCCTATGGCTACACCTTC. Translating gives CASSRGQASYGYTF. This sequence joins TRBV14 and TRBJ1-2; TRBD1 matches 8 bases. Germline lookup yields CDR1 SGHDN and CDR2 FVKESK. V dropped 4 bases and J dropped 4; count of bases not matched to a gene: 5. The CDR3 is 14 amino acids.

The rearrangement joins TRBV19 to TRBJ2-1; D possibly corresponds to TRBD2 (6 bases). Germline V gene data show CDR1 as LNHDA and CDR2 as SQIVND (reference sequence). This CDR3 comprises 17 residues. The ends were cut back, 7 bases at V and 4 bases at J, with 23 bases in the middle. CDR3 in amino acids: CASTPYSGTVGYNEQFF. CDR3 nucleotide sequence: TGTGCCAGTACCCCATACTCAGGGACTGTAGGATACAATGAGCAGTTCTTC.

This chain joins TRBV6-6 and TRBJ1-5; 7 bases line up with TRBD1. The CDR3 totals 15 residues. V lost 5 bases, J lost 0 bases, and 4 bases stayed unmatched. The germline V gene has CDR1 MNHNY and CDR2 SVGAGI (reference sequence). CDR3 region: CASSDRANSNQPQHF. The DNA of the CDR3 is TGTGCCAGCAGTGACAGGGCAAATAGCAATCAGCCCCAGCATTTT.

In this sample, this clone turned up a few times. CDR3 protein: CASSFRGGNTGELFF. DNA of the CDR3: TGTGCCAGCAGCTTTCGGGGGGGAAACACCGGGGAGCTGTTTTTT. The rearrangement joins TRBV11-3 to TRBJ2-2, with TRBD2 matching over 8 bases. V was pared by 3 bases and J by 2 bases, with 2 bases of the junction left unmatched. This CDR3 comprises 15 residues. Germline CDR1 and CDR2: SGHNT and YENEEA.

This chain uses TRBV7-9 with TRBJ1-1; 7 bases line up with TRBD1. The CDR3 contains 14 residues. The germline V gene encodes CDR1 SEHNR and CDR2 FQNEAQ (reference sequence). J was trimmed by 1 base and V by 10 bases; bases with no gene match: 9. The CDR3 DNA sequence: TGTGCCATCCGACAGGGCAGGGGGAACACTGAAGCTTTCTTT. Its protein is CAIRQGRGNTEAFF.

This clone was recorded many times. The chain links TRBV6-5 to TRBJ1-5; a weak D match, TRBD1 (6 bases). The CDR3 contains 14 residues. V lost 6 bases and J lost 1, with 10 bases in between. CDR1 MNHEY and CDR2 SVGAGI come from the germline V gene. The CDR3 DNA is TGTGCCAGCAGCCGGACAGTAAGCAATCAGCCCCAGCATTTT. Translating it yields CASSRTVSNQPQHF.

The chain uses TRBV6-6 and TRBJ1-3; tentative D call: TRBD1 (6 bases). Germline loops: CDR1 MNHNY, CDR2 SVGAGI (reference sequence). The germline V and J ends were trimmed by 5 bases and 0 bases, with 32 bases remaining between them. The CDR3 runs to 22 residues. The CDR3 is CASSPNRDIYLISPYSGNTIYF. The CDR3 DNA is TGTGCCAGCAGTCCAAACAGGGACATTTACTTAATCTCTCCTTACTCTGGAAACACCATATATTTT.

J is TRBJ1-1 and V is TRBV18; D is perhaps TRBD1 (5 bases). The CDR3 runs to 15 residues. The germline gives CDR1 KGHSH, CDR2 LQKENI. Trimming left V 2 bases short and J 4 bases short, with 14 bases between. Here the CDR3 reads CASSPTVRGGTEAFF. Here the CDR3 DNA reads TGTGCCAGCTCACCAACGGTACGGGGGGGCACTGAAGCTTTCTTT. The entire variable domain, with the rest obtained from reference TRBV18 and TRBJ1-1, is as follows: NAGVMQNPRHLVRRRGQEARLRCSPMKGHSHVYWYRQLPEEGLKFMVYLQKENIIDESGMPKERFSAEFPKEGPSILRIQQVVRGDSAAYFCASSPTVRGGTEAFFGQGTRLTVV.